The text below deals with one T cell receptor beta chain. Its specificity is unknown. The same CDR3 can be traced to other DNA sequences in this sample. This CDR3 region has 13 residues. Germline CDR1 is MNHEY and CDR2 is SMNVEV (reference sequence). V lost 4 bases to trimming and J lost 1 base, with 2 bases between them. Naive CD8 cells were CD45RO-negative, positively selected for CCR7, excluding terminally differentiated effector memory CD45RA+ cells. In the original analysis: ImmunoSEQ output lacked quality scores and full-length reads, limiting matched filtering. Profiling relied on immunoSEQ multiplex PCR, and the TCRdb table lists in-frame clones only, not all of them. V, J and clone size are those of that table, while D and trimming were read from the DNA. The sample records hundreds of thousands of clones, 95% to 97% being singletons. This sample stems from a study of shared clonotypes between healthy human individuals. Overall study: There were three CD4 naive, three CD4 memory, two CD8 naive and one CD8 memory plates per donor.

General study results and limits: Estimated richness was generally greater in naive than memory subsets.

The sequence derives from a man in his thirties or forties in good health. Sample: naive CD8+ T cells sorted from blood. The chain is built from TRBV27 and TRBJ2-6; D remains unclear. CDR3 in amino acids: CASSSSGANVLTF. The CDR3, as DNA: TGTGCCAGCAGTTCGTCTGGGGCCAACGTCCTGACTTTC.